This TCR beta chain was captured by sequencing in a study of T cells in narcolepsy. The CDR3 runs to 17 residues. Looked up from germline, CDR1 is SGHRS and CDR2 is YFSETQ. Trimming took 1 base from V and 0 from J; bases not matched to a gene: 3. Clones were read by immunoSEQ multiplex PCR, and TCRdb kept only the in-frame ones, dropping some. The sample records roughly 34,000 clones, approximately 80% being singletons. The origin of this receptor is a human donor with narcolepsy. The sample taken for sequencing was CD45RA- memory CD4+ T cells from PBMCs. V gene TRBV5-1 combines with J gene TRBJ2-6; 8 bases align to TRBD1. The CDR3 region has the DNA TGCGCCAGCAGCTTGAGTACAGGGGGCTCTGGGGCCAACGTCCTGACTTTC. It is translated as CASSLSTGGSGANVLTF.